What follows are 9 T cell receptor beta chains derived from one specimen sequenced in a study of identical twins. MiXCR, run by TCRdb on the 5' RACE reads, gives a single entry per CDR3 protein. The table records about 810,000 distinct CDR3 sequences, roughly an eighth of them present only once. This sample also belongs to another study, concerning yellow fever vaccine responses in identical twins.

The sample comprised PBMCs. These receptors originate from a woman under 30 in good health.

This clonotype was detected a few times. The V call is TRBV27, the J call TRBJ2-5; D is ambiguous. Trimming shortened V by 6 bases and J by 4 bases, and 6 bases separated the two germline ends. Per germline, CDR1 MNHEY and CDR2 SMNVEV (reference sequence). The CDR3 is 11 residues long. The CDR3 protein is CASRSSETQYF. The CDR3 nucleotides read TGTGCCAGCAGATCGTCAGAGACCCAGTACTTC.

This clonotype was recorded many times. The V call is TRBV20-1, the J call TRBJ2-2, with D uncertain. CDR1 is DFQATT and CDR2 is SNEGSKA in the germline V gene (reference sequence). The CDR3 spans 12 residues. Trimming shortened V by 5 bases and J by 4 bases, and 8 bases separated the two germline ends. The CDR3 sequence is CSAARTTGELFF. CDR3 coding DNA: TGCAGTGCTGCGCGGACCACCGGGGAGCTGTTTTTT.

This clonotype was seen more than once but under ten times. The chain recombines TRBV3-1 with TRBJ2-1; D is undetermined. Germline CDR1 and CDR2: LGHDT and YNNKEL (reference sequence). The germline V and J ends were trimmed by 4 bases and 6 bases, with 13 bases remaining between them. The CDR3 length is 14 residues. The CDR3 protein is CASSPQFMVNEQFF. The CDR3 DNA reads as TGTGCCAGCAGCCCCCAATTCATGGTCAATGAGCAGTTCTTC.

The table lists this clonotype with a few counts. The CDR3 DNA is TGTGCCAGCAGTGAACAACCGCTAATGAACACTGAAGCTTTCTTT. This encodes CASSEQPLMNTEAFF. The gene calls are TRBV2 and TRBJ1-1; D call uncertain. The V end was cut by 2 bases, the J end by 0 bases, with 10 bases between. Germline CDR1 and CDR2: SNHLY and FYNNEI. The CDR3 extends over 15 amino acids. The full variable domain, rest sourced from reference TRBV2 and TRBJ1-1, is EPEVTQTPSHQVTQMGQEVILRCVPISNHLYFYWYRQILGQKVEFLVSFYNNEISEKSEIFDDQFSVERPDGSNFTLKIRSTKLEDSAMYFCASSEQPLMNTEAFFGQGTRLTVV.

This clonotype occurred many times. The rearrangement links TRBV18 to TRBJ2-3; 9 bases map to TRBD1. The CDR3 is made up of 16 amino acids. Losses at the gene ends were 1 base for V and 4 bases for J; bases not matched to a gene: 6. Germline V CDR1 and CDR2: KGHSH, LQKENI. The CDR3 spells CASSPLLTGGADTQYF. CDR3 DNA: TGTGCCAGCTCACCACTCCTTACAGGGGGCGCAGATACGCAGTATTTT. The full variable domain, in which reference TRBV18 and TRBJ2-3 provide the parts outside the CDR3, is NAGVMQNPRHLVRRRGQEARLRCSPMKGHSHVYWYRQLPEEGLKFMVYLQKENIIDESGMPKERFSAEFPKEGPSILRIQQVVRGDSAAYFCASSPLLTGGADTQYFGPGTRLTVL.

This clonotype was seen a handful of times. CDR3 residues: CASSLGPSKNTGELFF. CDR3 nucleotide sequence: TGCGCCAGCAGCTTGGGGCCGAGTAAAAACACCGGGGAGCTGTTTTTT. The chain has TRBV5-1 and TRBJ2-2; the D is unclear. CDR3 length equals 16 residues. The V and J ends lost 0 bases and 2 bases respectively, with 11 bases between them. Germline loops: CDR1 SGHRS, CDR2 YFSETQ.

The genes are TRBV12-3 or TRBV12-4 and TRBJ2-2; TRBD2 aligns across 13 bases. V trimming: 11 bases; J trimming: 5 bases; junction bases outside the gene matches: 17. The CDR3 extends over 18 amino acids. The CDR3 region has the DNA TGTGCCTTCAGTTTAGCCCGACTAGCGGGGGGTAGTACCGGGGAGCTGTTTTTT. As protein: CAFSLARLAGGSTGELFF.

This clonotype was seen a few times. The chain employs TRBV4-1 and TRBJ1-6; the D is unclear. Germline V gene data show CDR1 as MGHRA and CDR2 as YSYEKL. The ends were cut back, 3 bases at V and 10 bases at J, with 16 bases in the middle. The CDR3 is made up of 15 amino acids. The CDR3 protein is CASSQGVVAGSPLHF. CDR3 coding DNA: TGCGCCAGCAGCCAGGGAGTGGTGGCGGGATCACCCCTCCACTTT.

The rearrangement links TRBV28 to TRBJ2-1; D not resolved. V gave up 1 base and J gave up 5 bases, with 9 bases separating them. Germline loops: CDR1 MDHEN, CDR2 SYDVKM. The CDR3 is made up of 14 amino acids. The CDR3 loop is CASSLSPSHNEQFF. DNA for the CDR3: TGTGCCAGCAGTTTATCCCCCTCTCACAATGAGCAGTTCTTC. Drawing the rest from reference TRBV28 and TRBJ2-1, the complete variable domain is DVKVTQSSRYLVKRTGEKVFLECVQDMDHENMFWYRQDPGLGLRLIYFSYDVKMKEKGDIPEGYSVSREKKERFSLILESASTNQTSMYLCASSLSPSHNEQFFGPGTRLTVL.